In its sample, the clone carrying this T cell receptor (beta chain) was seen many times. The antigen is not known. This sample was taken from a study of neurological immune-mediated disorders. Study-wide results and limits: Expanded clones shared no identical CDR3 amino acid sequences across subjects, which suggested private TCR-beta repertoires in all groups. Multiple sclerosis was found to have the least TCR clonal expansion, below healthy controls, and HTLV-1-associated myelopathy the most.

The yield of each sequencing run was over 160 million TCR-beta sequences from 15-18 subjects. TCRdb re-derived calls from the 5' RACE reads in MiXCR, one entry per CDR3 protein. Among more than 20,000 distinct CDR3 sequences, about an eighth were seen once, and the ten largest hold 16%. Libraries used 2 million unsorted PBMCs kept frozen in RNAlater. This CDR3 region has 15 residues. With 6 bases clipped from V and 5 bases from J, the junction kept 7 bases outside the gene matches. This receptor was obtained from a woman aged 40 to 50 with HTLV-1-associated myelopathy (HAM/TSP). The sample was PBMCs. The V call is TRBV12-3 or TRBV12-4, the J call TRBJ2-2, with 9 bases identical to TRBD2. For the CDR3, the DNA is TGTGCCAGCAGCCTTAGCGGGGGTGGTACCGGGGAGCTGTTTTTT. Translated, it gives CASSLSGGGTGELFF.